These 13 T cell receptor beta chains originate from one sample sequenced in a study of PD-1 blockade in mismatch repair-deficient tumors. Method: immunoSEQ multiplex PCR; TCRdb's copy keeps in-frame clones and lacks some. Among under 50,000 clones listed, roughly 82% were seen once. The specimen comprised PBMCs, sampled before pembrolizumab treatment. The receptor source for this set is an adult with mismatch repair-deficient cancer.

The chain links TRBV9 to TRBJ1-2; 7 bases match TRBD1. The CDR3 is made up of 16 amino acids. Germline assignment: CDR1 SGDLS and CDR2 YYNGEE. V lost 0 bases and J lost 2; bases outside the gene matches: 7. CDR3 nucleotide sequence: TGTGCCAGCAGCGTAGGGGTAGGGGGCGAGAACTATGGCTACACCTTC. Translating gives CASSVGVGGENYGYTF.

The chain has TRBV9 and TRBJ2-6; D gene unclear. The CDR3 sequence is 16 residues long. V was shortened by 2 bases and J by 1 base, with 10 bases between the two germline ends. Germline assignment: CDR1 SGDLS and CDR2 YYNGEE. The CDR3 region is CASSVHGSSGANVLTF. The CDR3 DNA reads TGTGCCAGCAGCGTCCATGGGTCGTCTGGGGCCAACGTCCTGACTTTC.

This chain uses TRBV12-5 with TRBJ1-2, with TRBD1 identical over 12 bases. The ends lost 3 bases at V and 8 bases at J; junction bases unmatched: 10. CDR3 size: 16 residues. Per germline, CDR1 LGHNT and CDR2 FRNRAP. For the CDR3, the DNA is TGTGCTAGTGGTTTTCCCACCGGGACAGGGGGCTCCGGCTACACCTTC. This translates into CASGFPTGTGGSGYTF.

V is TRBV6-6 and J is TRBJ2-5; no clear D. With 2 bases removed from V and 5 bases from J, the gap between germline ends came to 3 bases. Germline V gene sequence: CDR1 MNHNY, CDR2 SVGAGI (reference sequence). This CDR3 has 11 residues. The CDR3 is CASSYTETQYF. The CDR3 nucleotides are TGTGCCAGCAGTTACACGGAGACCCAGTACTTC.

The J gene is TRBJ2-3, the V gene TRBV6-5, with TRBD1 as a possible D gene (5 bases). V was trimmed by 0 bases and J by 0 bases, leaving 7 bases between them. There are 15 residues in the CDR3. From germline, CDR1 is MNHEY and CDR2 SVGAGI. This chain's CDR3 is CASSYSTASTDTQYF. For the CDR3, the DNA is TGTGCCAGCAGTTACTCGACAGCAAGCACAGATACGCAGTATTTT.

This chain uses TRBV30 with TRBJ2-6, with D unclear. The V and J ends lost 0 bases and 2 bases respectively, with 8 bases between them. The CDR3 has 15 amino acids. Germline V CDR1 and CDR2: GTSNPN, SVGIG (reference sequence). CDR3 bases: TGTGCCTGGAGTGTAGCTGGCACTGGGGCCAACGTCCTGACTTTC. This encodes CAWSVAGTGANVLTF. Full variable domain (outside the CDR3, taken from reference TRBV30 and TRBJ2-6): SQTIHQWPATLVQPVGSPLSLECTVEGTSNPNLYWYRQAAGRGLQLLFYSVGIGQISSEVPQNLSASRPQDRQFILSSKKLLLSDSGFYLCAWSVAGTGANVLTFGAGSRLTVL.

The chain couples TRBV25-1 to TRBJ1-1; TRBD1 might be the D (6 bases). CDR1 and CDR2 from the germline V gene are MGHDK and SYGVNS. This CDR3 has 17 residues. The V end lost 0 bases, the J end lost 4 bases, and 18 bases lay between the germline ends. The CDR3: CASSEYRGEGGFTEAFF. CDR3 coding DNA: TGTGCCAGCAGTGAATACAGAGGGGAGGGGGGATTCACTGAAGCTTTCTTT.

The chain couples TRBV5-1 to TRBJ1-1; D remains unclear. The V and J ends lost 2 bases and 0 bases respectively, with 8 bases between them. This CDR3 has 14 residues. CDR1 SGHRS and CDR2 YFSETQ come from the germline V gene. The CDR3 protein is CASSLSQVNTEAFF. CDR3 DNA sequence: TGCGCCAGCAGCTTATCACAAGTGAACACTGAAGCTTTCTTT.

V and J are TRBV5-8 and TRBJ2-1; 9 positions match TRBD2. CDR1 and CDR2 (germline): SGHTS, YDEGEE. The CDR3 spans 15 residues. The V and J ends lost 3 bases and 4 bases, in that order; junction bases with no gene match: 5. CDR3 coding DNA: TGTGCCAGCAGCTGGGGCAGCGGGAGGTACAATGAGCAGTTCTTC. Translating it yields CASSWGSGRYNEQFF.

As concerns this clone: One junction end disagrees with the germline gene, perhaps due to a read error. The CDR3 sequence: CASGLSAGVPFF. DNA of the CDR3: TGTGCCAGCGGCTTATCAGCGGGAGTCCCGTTCTTC. The chain uses TRBV11-2 and TRBJ2-1, with TRBD2 identical over 8 bases. Germline CDR1 and CDR2: SGHAT and FQNNGV. This CDR3 has 12 residues. Full variable domain (missing parts from reference TRBV11-2 and TRBJ2-1): EAGVAQSPRYKIIEKRQSVAFWCNPISGHATLYWYQQILGQGPKLLIQFQNNGVVDDSQLPKDRFSAERLKGVDSTLKIQPAKLEDSAVYLCASGLSAGVPFFGPGTRLTVL.

The CDR3 nucleotides read TGCGCCAGCGGACTAGCGGGAGGAAGTGAGCAGTTCTTC. This translates into CASGLAGGSEQFF. The V call is TRBV5-1, the J call TRBJ2-1; 14 bases fit TRBD2. The germline gives CDR1 SGHRS, CDR2 YFSETQ. This CDR3 is 13 amino acids long. After removal of 7 bases from V and 9 bases from J, the junction contained 3 bases not matched to a gene.

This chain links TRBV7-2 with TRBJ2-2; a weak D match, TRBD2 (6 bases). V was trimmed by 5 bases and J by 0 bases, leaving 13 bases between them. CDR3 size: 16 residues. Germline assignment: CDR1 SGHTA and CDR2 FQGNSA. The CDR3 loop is CASSRASVANTGELFF. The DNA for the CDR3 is TGTGCCAGCAGCCGGGCTAGCGTCGCGAACACCGGGGAGCTGTTTTTT.

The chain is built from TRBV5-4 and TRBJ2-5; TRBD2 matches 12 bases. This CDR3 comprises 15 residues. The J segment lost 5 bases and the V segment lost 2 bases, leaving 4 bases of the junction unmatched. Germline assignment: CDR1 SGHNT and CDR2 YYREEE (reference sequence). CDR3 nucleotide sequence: TGTGCCAGCAGCTTACTAGCGGGAGGTGGGGAGACCCAGTACTTC. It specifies CASSLLAGGGETQYF.